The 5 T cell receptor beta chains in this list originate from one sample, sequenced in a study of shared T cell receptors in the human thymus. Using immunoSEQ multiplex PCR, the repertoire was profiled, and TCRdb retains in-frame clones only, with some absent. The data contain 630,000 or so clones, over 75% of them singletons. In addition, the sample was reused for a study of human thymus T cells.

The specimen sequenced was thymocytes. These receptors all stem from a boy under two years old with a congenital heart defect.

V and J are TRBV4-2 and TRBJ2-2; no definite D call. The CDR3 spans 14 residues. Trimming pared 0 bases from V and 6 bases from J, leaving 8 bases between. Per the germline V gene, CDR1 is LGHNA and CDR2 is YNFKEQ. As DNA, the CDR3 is TGTGCCAGCAGCCAAGAGATGAGGTCCGGGGAGCTGTTTTTT. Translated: CASSQEMRSGELFF.

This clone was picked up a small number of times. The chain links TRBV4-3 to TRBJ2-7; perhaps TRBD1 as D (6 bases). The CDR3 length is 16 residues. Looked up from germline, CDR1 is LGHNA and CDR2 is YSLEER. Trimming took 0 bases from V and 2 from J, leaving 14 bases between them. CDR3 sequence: CASSQDFPTGPYEQYF. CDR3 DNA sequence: TGCGCCAGCAGCCAAGATTTCCCGACAGGACCCTACGAGCAGTACTTC.

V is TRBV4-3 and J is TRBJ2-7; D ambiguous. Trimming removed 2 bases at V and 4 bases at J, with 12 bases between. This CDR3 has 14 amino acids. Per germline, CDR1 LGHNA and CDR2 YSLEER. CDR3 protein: CASSQYYRKYEQYF. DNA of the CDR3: TGCGCCAGCAGCCAATACTACCGGAAGTACGAGCAGTACTTC.

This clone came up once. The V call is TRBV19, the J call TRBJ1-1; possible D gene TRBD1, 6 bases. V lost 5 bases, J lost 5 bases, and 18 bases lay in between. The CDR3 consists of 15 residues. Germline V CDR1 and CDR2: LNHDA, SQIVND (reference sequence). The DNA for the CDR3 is TGTGCCAGTAGTTTGCTAGGACAGAAGAAGACTGAAGCTTTCTTT. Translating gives CASSLLGQKKTEAFF.

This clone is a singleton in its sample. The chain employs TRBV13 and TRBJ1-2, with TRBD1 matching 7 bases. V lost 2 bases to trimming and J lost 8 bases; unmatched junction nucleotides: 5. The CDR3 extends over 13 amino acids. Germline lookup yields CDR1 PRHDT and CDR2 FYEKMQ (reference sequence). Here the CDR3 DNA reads TGTGCCAGCAGCTTATCTCAGGGGGGCGGCTACACCTTC. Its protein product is CASSLSQGGGYTF.